The present T cell receptor beta chain was sequenced within a study of blood T cell repertoires in COVID-19. Methods used by the authors: It was from reference gene primer amplification that nucleated cell counts were estimated. Some clones are missing from TCRdb's copy, which holds only in-frame ones; the method was immunoSEQ multiplex PCR. V and J calls and clone size follow that table, whereas D and trimming were derived from the DNA. The sample records about 200,000 clones, about 85% being singletons. Participants, about 18 to 90 years old, spanned fewer than 30 US areas. Recovered status in Cohort 3 required two negative PCRs, clearance, or symptom resolution. The germline V and J ends were trimmed by 0 bases and 7 bases, with 6 bases remaining between them. The germline V gene encodes CDR1 SGHNT and CDR2 YENEEA. CDR3 length equals 12 residues.

The gene calls are TRBV11-3 and TRBJ1-1; D unclear. Sequenced material: PBMCs or T cells enriched from blood (not recorded which). This receptor was obtained from a man aged 40-55 years who had recovered from COVID-19. The CDR3 sequence: CASSLDRGEAFF. The CDR3 DNA sequence: TGTGCCAGCAGCTTAGACCGGGGTGAAGCTTTCTTT. Filled out from reference TRBV11-3 and TRBJ1-1, the complete variable domain reads EAGVVQSPRYKIIEKKQPVAFWCNPISGHNTLYWYLQNLGQGPELLIRYENEEAVDDSQLPKDRFSAERLKGVDSTLKIQPAELGDSAVYLCASSLDRGEAFFGQGTRLTVV.